This T cell receptor (beta chain) was sequenced for a study of blood T cell repertoires in COVID-19. Clinical history as reported by participants underpinned cohort assignment. Germline V gives CDR1 SGHTS, CDR2 YDEGEE. V shed 4 bases and J shed 5 bases, with 16 bases lying between them. This CDR3 comprises 15 residues. TCRdb's table, derived via immunoSEQ multiplex PCR, lists solely in-frame clones and lacks some. The sample includes about 330,000 clones, 75% to 90% of them seen just once. This clonotype was obtained from a man aged 30 to 45 who had recovered from COVID-19. Sequenced sample: PBMCs or T cells enriched from blood (not recorded which). V and J are TRBV5-8 and TRBJ2-1; D gene uncertain. The CDR3 spells CASSPWLSVHNEQFF. The DNA for the CDR3 is TGTGCCAGCAGCCCCTGGTTGTCAGTGCACAATGAGCAGTTCTTC.